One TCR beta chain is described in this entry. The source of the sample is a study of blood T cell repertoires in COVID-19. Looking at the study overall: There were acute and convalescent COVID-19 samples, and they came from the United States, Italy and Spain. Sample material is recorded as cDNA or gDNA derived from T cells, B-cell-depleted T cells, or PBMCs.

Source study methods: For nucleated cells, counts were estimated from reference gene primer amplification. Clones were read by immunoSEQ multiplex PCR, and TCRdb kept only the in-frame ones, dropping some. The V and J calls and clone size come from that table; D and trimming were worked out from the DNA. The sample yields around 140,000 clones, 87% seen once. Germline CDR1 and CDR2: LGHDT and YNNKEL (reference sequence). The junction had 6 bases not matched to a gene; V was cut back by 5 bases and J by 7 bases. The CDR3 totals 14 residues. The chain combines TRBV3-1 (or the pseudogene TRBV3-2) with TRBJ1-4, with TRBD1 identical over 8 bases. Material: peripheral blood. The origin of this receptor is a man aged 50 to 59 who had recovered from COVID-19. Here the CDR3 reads CASSKQGAFEKLFF. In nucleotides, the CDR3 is TGTGCCAGCAGCAAGCAGGGGGCTTTTGAAAAACTGTTTTTT.